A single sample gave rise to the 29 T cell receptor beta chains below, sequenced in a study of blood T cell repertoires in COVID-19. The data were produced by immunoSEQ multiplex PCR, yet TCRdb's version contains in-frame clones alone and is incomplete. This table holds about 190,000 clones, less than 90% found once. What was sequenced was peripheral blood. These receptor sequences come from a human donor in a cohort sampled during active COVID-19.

DNA of the CDR3: TGTGCCAGCAGCTTGGAGACAGGGAACGAGCAGTACGTC. Protein sequence: CASSLETGNEQYV. The gene calls are TRBV5-6 and TRBJ2-7; the match to TRBD1 covers 7 bases. This CDR3 is 13 amino acids long. Looked up from germline, CDR1 is SGHDT and CDR2 is YYEEEE. J lost 5 bases, V lost 0 bases, and 2 bases had no gene match.

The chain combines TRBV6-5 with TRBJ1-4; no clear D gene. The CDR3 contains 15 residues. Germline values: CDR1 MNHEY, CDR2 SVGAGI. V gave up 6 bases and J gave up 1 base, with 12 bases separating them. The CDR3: CASSPLRGTNEKLFF. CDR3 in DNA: TGTGCCAGCAGCCCCCTGCGGGGAACTAATGAAAAACTGTTTTTT.

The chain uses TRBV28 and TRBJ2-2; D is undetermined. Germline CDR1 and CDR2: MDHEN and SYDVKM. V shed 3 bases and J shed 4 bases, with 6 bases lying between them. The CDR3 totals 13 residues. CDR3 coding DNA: TGTGCCAGCAGTTTCTTGGCCACCGGGGAGCTGTTTTTT. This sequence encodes CASSFLATGELFF.

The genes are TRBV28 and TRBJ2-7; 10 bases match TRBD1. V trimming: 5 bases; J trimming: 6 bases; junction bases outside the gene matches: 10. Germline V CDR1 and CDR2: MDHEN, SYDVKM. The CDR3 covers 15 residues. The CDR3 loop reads CASSAWTGQGSEQYF. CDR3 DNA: TGTGCCAGCAGTGCTTGGACGGGACAGGGGTCCGAGCAGTACTTC.

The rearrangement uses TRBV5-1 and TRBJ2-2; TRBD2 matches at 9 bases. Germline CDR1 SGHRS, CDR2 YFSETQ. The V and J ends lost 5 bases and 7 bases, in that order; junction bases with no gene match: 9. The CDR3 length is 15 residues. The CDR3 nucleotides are TGCGCCAGCAGAGAGCGGGAGGCCCCAGGCGGGGAGCTGTTTTTT. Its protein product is CASREREAPGGELFF.

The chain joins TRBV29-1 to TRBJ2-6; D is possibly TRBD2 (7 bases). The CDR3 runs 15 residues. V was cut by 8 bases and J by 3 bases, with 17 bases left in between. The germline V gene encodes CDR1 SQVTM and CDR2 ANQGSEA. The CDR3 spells CSPTGGQGGANVLTF. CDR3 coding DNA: TGCAGCCCGACGGGGGGCCAGGGTGGGGCCAACGTCCTGACTTTC.

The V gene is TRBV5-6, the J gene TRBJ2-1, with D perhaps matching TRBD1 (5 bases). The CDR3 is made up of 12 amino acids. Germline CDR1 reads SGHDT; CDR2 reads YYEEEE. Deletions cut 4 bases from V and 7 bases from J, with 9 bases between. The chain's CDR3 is CASSVQGNEQFF. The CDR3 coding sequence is TGTGCCAGCAGCGTTCAGGGAAATGAGCAGTTCTTC.

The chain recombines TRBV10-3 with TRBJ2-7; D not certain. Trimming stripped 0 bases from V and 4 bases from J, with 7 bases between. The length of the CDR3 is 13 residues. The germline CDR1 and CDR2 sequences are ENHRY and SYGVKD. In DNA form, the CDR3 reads TGTGCCATCAGTGAGTCGGCCAGTTACGAGCAGTACGTC. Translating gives CAISESASYEQYV.

The CDR3 DNA follows: TGTGCTAGTGCCCCCACAGGTTCGGCTGAAGCTTTCTTT. Residues: CASAPTGSAEAFF. V is TRBV12-5 and J is TRBJ1-1; D possibly corresponds to TRBD1 (5 bases). Germline V lookup: CDR1 LGHNT, CDR2 FRNRAP. The CDR3 is 13 residues long. The germline V and J ends were trimmed by 7 bases and 6 bases, with 15 bases remaining between them.

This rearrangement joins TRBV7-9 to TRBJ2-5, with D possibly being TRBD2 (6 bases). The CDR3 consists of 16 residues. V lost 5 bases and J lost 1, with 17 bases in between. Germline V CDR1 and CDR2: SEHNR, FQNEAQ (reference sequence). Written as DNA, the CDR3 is TGTGCCAGCAGCCCGACAAATGGACTACCCCAAGAGACCCAGTACTTC. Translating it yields CASSPTNGLPQETQYF.

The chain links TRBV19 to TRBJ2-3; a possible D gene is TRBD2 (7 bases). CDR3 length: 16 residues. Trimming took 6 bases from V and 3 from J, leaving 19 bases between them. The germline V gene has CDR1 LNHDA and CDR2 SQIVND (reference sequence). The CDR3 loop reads CASRRITGGRTDTQYF. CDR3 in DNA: TGTGCCAGTAGAAGGATCACGGGGGGCCGGACAGATACGCAGTATTTT.

CDR3 bases: TGCGCCAGCAGCCCGCTTTTGGGCGTGAACACTGAAGCTTTCTTT. Translation: CASSPLLGVNTEAFF. The chain recombines TRBV4-1 with TRBJ1-1; D not certain. CDR3 length equals 15 residues. With 4 bases removed from V and 0 bases from J, the gap between germline ends came to 12 bases. From germline, CDR1 is MGHRA and CDR2 YSYEKL.

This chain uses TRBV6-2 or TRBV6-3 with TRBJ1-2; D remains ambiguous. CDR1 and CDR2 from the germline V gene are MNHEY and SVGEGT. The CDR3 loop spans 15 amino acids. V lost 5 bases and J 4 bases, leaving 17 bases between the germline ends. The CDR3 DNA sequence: TGTGCCAGCAGTCCCTCCCTTGCGATGTCCTATGGCTACACCTTC. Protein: CASSPSLAMSYGYTF.

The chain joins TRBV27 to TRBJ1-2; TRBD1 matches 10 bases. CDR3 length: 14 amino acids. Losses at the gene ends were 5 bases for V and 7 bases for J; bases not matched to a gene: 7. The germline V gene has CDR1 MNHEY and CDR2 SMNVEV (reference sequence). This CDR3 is CASSPTGGFPGYTF. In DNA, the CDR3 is TGTGCCAGCAGTCCGACAGGGGGCTTTCCTGGCTACACCTTC.

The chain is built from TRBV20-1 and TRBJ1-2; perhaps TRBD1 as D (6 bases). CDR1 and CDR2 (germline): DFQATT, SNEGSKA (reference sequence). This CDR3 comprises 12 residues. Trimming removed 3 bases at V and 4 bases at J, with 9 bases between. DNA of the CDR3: TGCAGTGCTAGTTGGACAGCCTATGGCTACACCTTC. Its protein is CSASWTAYGYTF.

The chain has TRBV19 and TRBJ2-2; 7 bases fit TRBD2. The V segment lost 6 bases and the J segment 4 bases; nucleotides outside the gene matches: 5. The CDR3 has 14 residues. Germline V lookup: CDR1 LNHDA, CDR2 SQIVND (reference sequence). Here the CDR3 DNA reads TGTGCCAGTAGATGGCTAGCGGCCACCGGGGAGCTGTTTTTT. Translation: CASRWLAATGELFF. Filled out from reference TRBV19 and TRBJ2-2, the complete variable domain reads DGGITQSPKYLFRKEGQNVTLSCEQNLNHDAMYWYRQDPGQGLRLIYYSQIVNDFQKGDIAEGYSVSREKKESFPLTVTSAQKNPTAFYLCASRWLAATGELFFGEGSRLTVL.

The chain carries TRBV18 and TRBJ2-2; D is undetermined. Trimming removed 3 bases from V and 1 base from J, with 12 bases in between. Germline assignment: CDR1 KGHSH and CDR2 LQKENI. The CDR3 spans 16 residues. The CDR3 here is CASSPLADGNTGELFF. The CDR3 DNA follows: TGTGCCAGCTCACCCTTGGCTGATGGGAACACCGGGGAGCTGTTTTTT.

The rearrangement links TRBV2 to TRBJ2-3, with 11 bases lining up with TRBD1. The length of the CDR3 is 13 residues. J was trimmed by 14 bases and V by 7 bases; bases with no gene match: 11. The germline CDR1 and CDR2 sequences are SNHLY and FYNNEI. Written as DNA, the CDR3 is TGTGCCAGCACACCTGGATGGGGACAGGGGGGGTATTTT. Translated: CASTPGWGQGGYF.

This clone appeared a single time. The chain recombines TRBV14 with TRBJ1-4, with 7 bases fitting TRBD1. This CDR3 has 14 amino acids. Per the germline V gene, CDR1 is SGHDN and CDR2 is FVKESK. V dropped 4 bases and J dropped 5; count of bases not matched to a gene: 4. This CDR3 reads CASSPRTGNEKLFF. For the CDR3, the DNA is TGTGCCAGCAGCCCTAGGACAGGCAATGAAAAACTGTTTTTT.

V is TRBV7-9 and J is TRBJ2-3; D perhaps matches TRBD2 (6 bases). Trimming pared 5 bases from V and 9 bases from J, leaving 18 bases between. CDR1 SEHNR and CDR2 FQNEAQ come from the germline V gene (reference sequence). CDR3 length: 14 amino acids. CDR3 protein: CASSPGLSWGTQYF. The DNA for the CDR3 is TGTGCCAGCAGCCCGGGACTTTCCTGGGGCACGCAGTATTTT. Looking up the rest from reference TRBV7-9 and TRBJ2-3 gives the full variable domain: DTGVSQNPRHKITKRGQNVTFRCDPISEHNRLYWYRQTLGQGPEFLTYFQNEAQLEKSRLLSDRFSAERPKGSFSTLEIQRTEQGDSAMYLCASSPGLSWGTQYFGPGTRLTVL.

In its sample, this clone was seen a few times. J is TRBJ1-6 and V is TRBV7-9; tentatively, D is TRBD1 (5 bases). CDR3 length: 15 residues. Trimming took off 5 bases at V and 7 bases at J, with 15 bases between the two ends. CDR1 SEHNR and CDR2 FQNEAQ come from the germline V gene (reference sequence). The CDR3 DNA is TGTGCCAGCAGCCTCACGGTCCAGGGCAATTCACCCCTCCACTTT. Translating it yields CASSLTVQGNSPLHF. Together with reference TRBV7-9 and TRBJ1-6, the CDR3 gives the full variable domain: DTGVSQNPRHKITKRGQNVTFRCDPISEHNRLYWYRQTLGQGPEFLTYFQNEAQLEKSRLLSDRFSAERPKGSFSTLEIQRTEQGDSAMYLCASSLTVQGNSPLHFGNGTRLTVT.

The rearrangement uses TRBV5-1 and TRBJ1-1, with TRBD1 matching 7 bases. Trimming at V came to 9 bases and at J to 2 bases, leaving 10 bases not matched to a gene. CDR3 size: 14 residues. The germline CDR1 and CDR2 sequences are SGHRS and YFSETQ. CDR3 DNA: TGCGCCACCCGACAGGGCGTCGGAAACACTGAAGCTTTCTTT. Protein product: CATRQGVGNTEAFF.

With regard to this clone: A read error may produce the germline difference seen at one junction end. The CDR3 region is CASSLGVSFRTGELFF. The CDR3 bases are TGTGCTAGCAGCTTAGGCGTCTCGTTCCGTACCGGGGAGCTGTTTTTT. The rearrangement joins TRBV7-7 to TRBJ2-2; D gene ambiguous. This CDR3 spans 16 amino acids. CDR1 and CDR2 from the germline V gene are SSHAT and FNYEAQ (reference sequence).

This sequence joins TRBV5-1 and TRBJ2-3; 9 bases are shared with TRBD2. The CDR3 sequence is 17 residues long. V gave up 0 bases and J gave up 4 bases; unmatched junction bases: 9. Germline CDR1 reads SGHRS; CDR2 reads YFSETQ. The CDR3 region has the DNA TGCGCCAGCAGCTTGGGTCATAGCGGGAGAATCCCAGATACGCAGTATTTT. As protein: CASSLGHSGRIPDTQYF.

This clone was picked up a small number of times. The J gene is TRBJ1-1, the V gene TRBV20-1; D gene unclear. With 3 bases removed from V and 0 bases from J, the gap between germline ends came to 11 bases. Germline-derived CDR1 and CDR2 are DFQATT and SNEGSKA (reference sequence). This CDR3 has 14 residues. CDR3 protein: CSASAGNMNTEAFF. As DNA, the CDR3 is TGCAGTGCTAGTGCAGGTAACATGAACACTGAAGCTTTCTTT.

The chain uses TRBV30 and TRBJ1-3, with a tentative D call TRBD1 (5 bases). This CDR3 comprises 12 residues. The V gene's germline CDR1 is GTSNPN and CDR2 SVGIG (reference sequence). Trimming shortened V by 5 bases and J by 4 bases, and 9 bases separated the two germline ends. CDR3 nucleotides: TGTGCCTGGGGGACTGGAGGAAACACCATATATTTT. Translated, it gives CAWGTGGNTIYF.

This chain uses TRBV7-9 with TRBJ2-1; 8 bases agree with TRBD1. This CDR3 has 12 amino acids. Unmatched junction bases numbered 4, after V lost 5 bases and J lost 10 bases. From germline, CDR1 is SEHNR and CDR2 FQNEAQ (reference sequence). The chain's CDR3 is CASSPRTGEQFF. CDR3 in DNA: TGTGCCAGCAGCCCGCGGACAGGGGAGCAGTTCTTC.

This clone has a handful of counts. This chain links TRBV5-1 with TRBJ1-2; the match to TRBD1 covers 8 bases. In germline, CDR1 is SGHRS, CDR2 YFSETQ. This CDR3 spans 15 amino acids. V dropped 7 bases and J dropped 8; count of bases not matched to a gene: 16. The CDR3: CASVEPGQERQGYTF. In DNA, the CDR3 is TGCGCCAGCGTGGAACCGGGACAGGAACGCCAGGGCTACACCTTC.

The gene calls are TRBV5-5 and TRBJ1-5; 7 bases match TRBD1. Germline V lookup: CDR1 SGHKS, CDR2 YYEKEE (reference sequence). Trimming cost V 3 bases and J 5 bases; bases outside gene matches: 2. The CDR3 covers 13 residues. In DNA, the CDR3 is TGTGCCAGCAGCTCAACAGGGGATCAGCCCCAGCATTTT. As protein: CASSSTGDQPQHF.